The 10 T cell receptor beta chains listed next were all sequenced from one sample in a study of neurological immune-mediated disorders. TCRdb reprocessed the 5' RACE reads via MiXCR and lists one record per CDR3 protein. The data contain about 55,000 distinct CDR3 sequences, around 24% of them singletons. As to time point: technical triplicate 2. The source material was PBMCs. All receptors derive from a man between 60 and 75 years old with HTLV-1-associated myelopathy (HAM/TSP).

This clonotype has a count of ten or more. The genes are TRBV3-1 and TRBJ1-1, with no clear D. V lost 2 bases and J 1 base, leaving 5 bases between the germline ends. This CDR3 is 13 amino acids long. Germline CDR1 LGHDT, CDR2 YNNKEL (reference sequence). CDR3 nucleotides: TGTGCCAGCAGCCAATCCCAGAACACTGAAGCTTTCTTT. It codes for CASSQSQNTEAFF.

This clonotype was detected ten times or more. The V call is TRBV3-1, the J call TRBJ2-7; TRBD1 matches at 7 bases. V trimming: 1 base; J trimming: 2 bases; junction bases outside the gene matches: 2. Germline loops: CDR1 LGHDT, CDR2 YNNKEL (reference sequence). The CDR3 spans 14 residues. This chain's CDR3 is CASSQATGPYEQYF. DNA of the CDR3: TGTGCCAGCAGCCAAGCGACAGGGCCCTACGAGCAGTACTTC.

This clonotype was detected many times. J is TRBJ1-2 and V is TRBV12-3 or TRBV12-4, with D possibly TRBD1 on 5 matching bases. V lost 2 bases and J lost 5, with 9 bases in between. The CDR3 covers 13 residues. The CDR3 bases are TGTGCCAGCAGTTTAAGTGGGGGATATGGCTACACCTTC. Translating gives CASSLSGGYGYTF.

The table lists this clonotype with many counts. This chain connects TRBV4-1 to TRBJ2-3; TRBD1 aligns across 9 bases. Germline CDR1 MGHRA, CDR2 YSYEKL. The ends lost 0 bases at V and 0 bases at J; junction bases unmatched: 10. This CDR3 contains 19 residues. As DNA, the CDR3 is TGCGCCAGCAGCCAAGAGATGGACAGGGGTCGACCTAGCACAGATACGCAGTATTTT. As protein: CASSQEMDRGRPSTDTQYF.

Many counts were recorded for this clonotype. The chain has TRBV5-1 and TRBJ2-7; D perhaps matches TRBD2 (5 bases). The CDR3 totals 14 residues. Germline CDR1 SGHRS, CDR2 YFSETQ. The V gene lost 0 bases and the J gene lost 3 bases, with 10 bases spanning the gap. DNA of the CDR3: TGCGCCAGCAGCTTGGACGGGAAGAGCTACGAGCAGTACTTC. It yields the protein CASSLDGKSYEQYF. Supplemented by reference TRBV5-1 and TRBJ2-7, the full variable domain reads KAGVTQTPRYLIKTRGQQVTLSCSPISGHRSVSWYQQTPGQGLQFLFEYFSETQRNKGNFPGRFSGRQFSNSRSEMNVSTLELGDSALYLCASSLDGKSYEQYFGPGTRLTVT.

This clonotype showed up many times. V gene TRBV2 combines with J gene TRBJ2-3; D possibly uses TRBD1 or TRBD2 (5 bases each). V lost 4 bases and J 0 bases, leaving 11 bases between the germline ends. The V gene's germline CDR1 is SNHLY and CDR2 FYNNEI. The length of the CDR3 is 15 residues. The CDR3: CASSAGTHSTDTQYF. In DNA, the CDR3 is TGTGCCAGCAGTGCAGGGACGCATAGCACAGATACGCAGTATTTT. Using reference TRBV2 and TRBJ2-3 for the parts outside the CDR3, the full variable domain is EPEVTQTPSHQVTQMGQEVILRCVPISNHLYFYWYRQILGQKVEFLVSFYNNEISEKSEIFDDQFSVERPDGSNFTLKIRSTKLEDSAMYFCASSAGTHSTDTQYFGPGTRLTVL.

This clonotype was picked up many times. The chain employs TRBV14 and TRBJ2-1; 7 nucleotides agree with TRBD2. CDR1 SGHDN and CDR2 FVKESK come from the germline V gene. The junction had 13 bases not matched to a gene; V was cut back by 3 bases and J by 2 bases. CDR3 size: 18 residues. CDR3 nucleotide sequence: TGTGCCAGCAGCCAGAACTCCAAAGCGGGAATCGCCTACAATGAGCAGTTCTTC. Its protein is CASSQNSKAGIAYNEQFF.

This clonotype was seen at least ten times. The chain combines TRBV5-1 with TRBJ2-1; 8 bases are a match to TRBD1. The germline V gene encodes CDR1 SGHRS and CDR2 YFSETQ. V was pared by 4 bases and J by 4 bases, with 7 bases of the junction left unmatched. The CDR3 loop spans 15 amino acids. The CDR3 spells CASSRQGANYNEQFF. The DNA of the CDR3 is TGCGCCAGCAGCCGCCAGGGGGCGAATTACAATGAGCAGTTCTTC.

Many counts were recorded for this clonotype. V usage is TRBV3-1 and J usage is TRBJ1-6; the D gene is possibly TRBD1 (5 bases). V was shortened by 4 bases and J by 7 bases, with 23 bases between the two germline ends. Germline V gene lookup returns CDR1 LGHDT and CDR2 YNNKEL (reference sequence). CDR3 length equals 18 residues. CDR3 amino acids: CASSPFPQSGTANSPLHF. Written as DNA, the CDR3 is TGTGCCAGCAGCCCCTTCCCCCAAAGCGGGACGGCCAATTCACCCCTCCACTTT.

This clonotype was picked up many times. The V gene is TRBV7-9, the J gene TRBJ2-5; no clear D gene. This CDR3 region has 14 residues. CDR1 and CDR2 from the germline V gene are SEHNR and FQNEAQ (reference sequence). Trimming pared 1 base from V and 2 bases from J, leaving 8 bases between. This CDR3 is CASSLGSKQETQYF. The CDR3 bases are TGTGCCAGCAGCTTAGGATCTAAGCAAGAGACCCAGTACTTC.